This is a list of T cell receptor beta chains from one sample in a study of regulatory T cells in long-lasting Graves disease. TCRdb fed the multiplex PCR reads into MiXCR, producing one record per CDR3 protein. The sample includes around 250,000 distinct CDR3 sequences, 18% of them seen just once. These data were likewise used in another study, on T cells in Graves' hyperthyroidism and ophthalmopathy.

The material sequenced was peripheral blood mononuclear cells (PBMCs), taken at new diagnosis, from a patient treated with antithyroid drugs. The source is a woman aged 25 to 39 with Graves disease. Each CDR3 is given with its conserved first and last residue. A D gene is named only where the DNA matches it firmly. Rows may omit the clone size; those that give it use once, few, many or a size class.

cdr3_nt cdr3_aa d_call clone_size j_call v_call
TGTGCCAGCAGCTTGGCCTGGCCGTCTGGGGCCAACGTCCTGACTTTC CASSLAWPSGANVLTF - few TRBJ2-6 TRBV5-5
TGTGCCAGCAGTTTAGAGGTGAATGAAGCTTTCTTT CASSLEVNEAFF - many TRBJ1-1 TRBV12-3/TRBV12-4
TGTGCCAGCAGCCACCCAGGGAGGGGTCCCAATGGCTACACCTTC CASSHPGRGPNGYTF - many TRBJ1-2 TRBV3-1
TGTGCCAGCTCACCGGGACAGGCGAAAGAGGAAAAACTGTTTTTT CASSPGQAKEEKLFF TRBD1 - TRBJ1-4 TRBV18
TGTGCCAGCAGCCAAGGAACCGACAGTCTCTCTGGAAACACCATATATTTT CASSQGTDSLSGNTIYF - many TRBJ1-3 TRBV4-2
TGCGCCAGCAGCTTGCGTGGGGCTGGTAACTATGGCTACACCTTC CASSLRGAGNYGYTF - many TRBJ1-2 TRBV5-1
TGCAGCGTGGTGAGGGCCTACGAGCAGTACTTC CSVVRAYEQYF - - TRBJ2-7 TRBV29-1
TGCGCCAGCAGCTTGGAAGGACAGGGGAGTTACTCTGGAAACACCATATATTTT CASSLEGQGSYSGNTIYF TRBD1 many TRBJ1-3 TRBV5-1
TGCAGCGTTGAGCGGGAGGGCCATAAGGTCCCCTACAATGAGCAGTTCTTC CSVEREGHKVPYNEQFF TRBD2 - TRBJ2-1 TRBV29-1
TGTGCCAGCACCCCCCCCCGAGATACGCAGTATTTT CASTPPRDTQYF - - TRBJ2-3 TRBV11-2
TGCGCCAGCAGCCCATGGACTAGCGGGGGCCCCTTCAATGAGCAGTTCTTC CASSPWTSGGPFNEQFF TRBD2 few TRBJ2-1 TRBV4-1
TGTGCCAGCAGTGGAGGGTTCGGATCACCCCTCCACTTT CASSGGFGSPLHF - many TRBJ1-6 TRBV2
TGTGCCAGCAGCTTAGGCAGGAGCTACGAGCAGTACTTC CASSLGRSYEQYF - many TRBJ2-7 TRBV7-8
TGTGCCAGCAGTCCCGGGACAAACCTATTAGAGACCCAGTACTTC CASSPGTNLLETQYF - - TRBJ2-5 TRBV12-3/TRBV12-4
TGCAGCGTTGAAGAAACAGGGGCCCGGGGGTATGGCTACACCTTC CSVEETGARGYGYTF TRBD1 many TRBJ1-2 TRBV29-1
TGTGCCACCAGTGACCCGACAGGGGGCACAGATACGCAGTATTTT CATSDPTGGTDTQYF TRBD1 many TRBJ2-3 TRBV24-1
TGTGCCAGTAGTATGTGGAGCACAGGGGTACGCAATCAGCCCCAGCATTTT CASSMWSTGVRNQPQHF TRBD1 many TRBJ1-5 TRBV19
TGTGCCAGCAGTGCCCGCAGGGATAAAGGCAATCAGCCCCAGCATTTT CASSARRDKGNQPQHF - many TRBJ1-5 TRBV6-1
TGTGCCAGCAGCGTGGACTCGGGAGGAAACACCATATATTTT CASSVDSGGNTIYF - many TRBJ1-3 TRBV9
TGCGCCAGCAGCCCCCGGGGCATCTATGGCTACACCTTC CASSPRGIYGYTF - - TRBJ1-2 TRBV4-1
TGTGCCAGCAGTGAGGGGAGGACAGGGCCTCCGCCCCAGCATTTT CASSEGRTGPPPQHF TRBD1 many TRBJ1-5 TRBV2
TGTGCCAGCAGCCCCCCTGACAGGGATAACACTGAAGCTTTCTTT CASSPPDRDNTEAFF TRBD1 many TRBJ1-1 TRBV3-1
TGTGCCAGCAGTAACAGGGGAGGAAACACCATATATTTT CASSNRGGNTIYF TRBD1 many TRBJ1-3 TRBV6-1
TGCAGTGCTAGCGTCCCCAGGAACTATGGCTACACCTTC CSASVPRNYGYTF - many TRBJ1-2 TRBV20-1
TGTGCCAGCAGCCATGGGACAGGGGGCGCCTACTACAATGAGCAGTTCTTC CASSHGTGGAYYNEQFF TRBD1 - TRBJ2-1 TRBV7-2
TGTGCCAGCAGCGTAAAAGGGGGCCCAGATACGCAGTATTTT CASSVKGGPDTQYF TRBD1 few TRBJ2-3 TRBV9
TGTGCCAGCAGCTTGTACGGAAATGGCTACACCTTC CASSLYGNGYTF - many TRBJ1-2 TRBV5-1
TGCAGCGCCTCACAGGGCTCCTACAATGATCGGGGAGGGTTCTTC CSASQGSYNDRGGFF - many TRBJ2-1 TRBV29-1
TGCGCCAGCAGCCGCGGGGGGCAGACTGAAGCTTTCTTT CASSRGGQTEAFF - many TRBJ1-1 TRBV7-9
TGTGCCAGCTCACCGACGTACGGGCCAGATACGCAGTATTTT CASSPTYGPDTQYF - many TRBJ2-3 TRBV18
TGTGCCAGCCGGGACAGAGTGAACACTGAAGCTTTCTTT CASRDRVNTEAFF TRBD1 many TRBJ1-1 TRBV19
TGTGCCAGCAGCCGAGGACCAGGGAGCACCTACGAGCAGTACTTC CASSRGPGSTYEQYF - many TRBJ2-7 TRBV3-1
TGTGCCAGCAGCCCCGGGGACAGGGTGCGCGCAGATACGCAGTATTTT CASSPGDRVRADTQYF TRBD1 many TRBJ2-3 TRBV11-3
TGTGCCAGCAGTTACATGACAGAAGACTATGGCTACACCTTC CASSYMTEDYGYTF - many TRBJ1-2 TRBV6-2/TRBV6-3
TGTGCCAGCAGTTTAAATGGGTGGGGGACGACAATCACCGAAGCTTTCTTT CASSLNGWGTTITEAFF - many TRBJ1-1 TRBV27